This TCR beta chain was documented in a study of T-cell reconstitution after alpha-beta-depleted transplantation in children. Study outcomes and limitations: Reportedly, roughly two months post-transplant, alpha-beta T cells arose from several hundred expanded graft clones. From surviving recipient T cells and thymic progenitors came the high day-60 TCRbeta diversity observed in some patients. One year after transplant, T-cell counts and diversity came mostly from newly produced T cells.

The table lists this clonotype with many counts. Its matching antigen is unknown. There are 13 residues in the CDR3. Trimming cost V 6 bases and J 1 base, with 7 bases left between them. A TCRbeta library incorporating unique molecular identifiers was prepared. Using its own MiXCR run on the PCR reads, TCRdb lists one record per CDR3 protein. This sample has under 850,000 distinct CDR3 sequences, with over 10% found just once. This sample comprised PBMCs, obtained before TCRalphabeta/CD19-depleted stem cell transplant. This clonotype was sampled from a girl aged 2 to 9 with congenital amegakaryocytic thrombocytopenia, due to receive a stem cell transplant. The rearrangement links TRBV12-3 or TRBV12-4 to TRBJ2-1, with a possible D match to TRBD2 (5 bases). CDR3 sequence (DNA): TGTGCCAGCAGGGGGAGATCCTACAATGAGCAGTTCTTC. Amino acid sequence: CASRGRSYNEQFF.